These 5 T cell receptor beta chains were all obtained from the same sample, sequenced in a study of blood T cell repertoires in COVID-19. Some clones are missing from TCRdb's copy, which holds only in-frame ones; the method was immunoSEQ multiplex PCR. Of fewer than 140,000 clones in the sample, approximately 80% were seen once. Sequenced material: peripheral blood. The receptor set was obtained from a woman aged 55-75 years with acute or convalescent COVID-19.

The chain joins TRBV5-1 to TRBJ1-5, with TRBD1 identical over 9 bases. This CDR3 region has 15 residues. V gave up 4 bases and J gave up 2 bases; unmatched junction bases: 4. Germline-derived CDR1 and CDR2 are SGHRS and YFSETQ. For the CDR3, the DNA is TGCGCCAGCAGCCCGGGACAGGGCCGCAATCAGCCCCAGCATTTT. Amino acid sequence: CASSPGQGRNQPQHF.

The rearrangement uses TRBV28 and TRBJ1-4, with 8 nucleotides matching TRBD1. In germline, CDR1 is MDHEN, CDR2 SYDVKM. Germline trimming cut 6 bases from V and 7 bases from J; bases unmatched to any gene: 4. The CDR3 is 13 amino acids. This chain's CDR3 is CASSDRGGEKLFF. CDR3 in DNA: TGTGCCAGCAGCGACAGGGGTGGTGAAAAACTGTTTTTT.

The chain recombines TRBV5-1 with TRBJ2-1, with 10 positions matching TRBD2. With V trimmed by 4 bases and J by 2 bases, 3 bases remained unmatched. The CDR3 covers 15 residues. Germline V gene sequence: CDR1 SGHRS, CDR2 YFSETQ. The CDR3 nucleotides are TGCGCCAGCAGCACAACTAGCGGGGCCTACAATGAGCAGTTCTTC. The encoded protein is CASSTTSGAYNEQFF.

The J gene is TRBJ1-1, the V gene TRBV11-2; TRBD1 aligns across 9 bases. CDR1 is SGHAT, CDR2 FQNNGV, per germline. Trimming took 4 bases from V and 5 from J; bases not matched to a gene: 17. The CDR3 is 18 residues long. The CDR3 DNA is TGTGCCAGCAGCTCCCCACAGGGGGCGGGGGCGAGTTGGACTGAAGCTTTCTTT. Amino acids: CASSSPQGAGASWTEAFF.

The chain couples TRBV5-1 to TRBJ2-1; a possible D gene is TRBD1 (5 bases). Trimming removed 3 bases from V and 4 bases from J, with 14 bases in between. The CDR3 contains 15 residues. Germline V gene lookup returns CDR1 SGHRS and CDR2 YFSETQ. Here the CDR3 reads CASSSIRVGYNEQFF. The CDR3 DNA reads TGCGCCAGCAGCTCCATCAGGGTGGGGTACAATGAGCAGTTCTTC.